A single sample gave rise to the 17 T cell receptor beta chains below, sequenced in a study of blood T cell repertoires in COVID-19. Assay used: immunoSEQ multiplex PCR; TCRdb lists only in-frame clones, some missing. Of nearly 90,000 clones detected, approximately 89% appear once; the ten largest clones hold over 8.5%. The sequenced sample was peripheral blood. All receptors derive from a man at least 80 years old with acute or convalescent COVID-19.

CDR3 DNA sequence: TGTGCCACCAGTGGGGACAGGGGGCAGGTCTATGGCTACACCTTC. It specifies CATSGDRGQVYGYTF. This chain links TRBV24-1 with TRBJ1-2, with 12 bases matching TRBD1. Germline V gene sequence: CDR1 KGHDR, CDR2 SFDVKD. CDR3 length: 15 residues. The junction had 4 bases not matched to a gene; V was cut back by 5 bases and J by 4 bases.

The gene calls are TRBV29-1 and TRBJ1-2; weak D call: TRBD1 (5 bases). The CDR3 runs 12 residues. Germline loops: CDR1 SQVTM, CDR2 ANQGSEA. V was shortened by 8 bases and J by 4 bases, with 14 bases between the two germline ends. In nucleotides, the CDR3 is TGCAGCTCGGAGGGGTCGAGCTATGGCTACACCTTC. It is translated as CSSEGSSYGYTF.

V usage is TRBV5-1 and J usage is TRBJ2-2; TRBD2 aligns across 10 bases. This CDR3 has 13 amino acids. Germline values: CDR1 SGHRS, CDR2 YFSETQ. V shed 2 bases and J 11 bases; nucleotides not matched to a gene: 3. The CDR3 DNA follows: TGCGCCAGCAGCTTATCACTAGCGGGAGAGCTGTTTTTT. Its protein product is CASSLSLAGELFF.

The rearrangement uses TRBV15 and TRBJ1-6; D remains unclear. This CDR3 spans 13 amino acids. Germline CDR1 reads LNHNV; CDR2 reads YYDKDF (reference sequence). Trimming stripped 0 bases from V and 11 bases from J, with 8 bases between. This CDR3 is CATSRDSGTPLHF. The CDR3 DNA reads TGTGCCACCAGCAGAGATAGCGGAACACCCCTCCACTTT.

The gene calls are TRBV5-1 and TRBJ2-2; 7 bases align to TRBD2. Germline values: CDR1 SGHRS, CDR2 YFSETQ. The CDR3 consists of 15 residues. V lost 0 bases, J lost 4 bases, and 3 bases stayed unmatched. The chain's CDR3 is CASSLGREGTGELFF. The CDR3 bases are TGCGCCAGCAGCTTGGGCAGGGAGGGCACCGGGGAGCTGTTTTTT.

This clone was observed a handful of times. The chain has TRBV2 and TRBJ2-7; D may be TRBD1 (5 bases). V was trimmed by 10 bases and J by 5 bases, leaving 21 bases between them. CDR3 length: 14 amino acids. Looked up from germline, CDR1 is SNHLY and CDR2 is FYNNEI. CDR3 amino acids: CATSPAGNIHEQYF. In DNA, the CDR3 is TGTGCCACCAGCCCCGCAGGGAATATTCACGAGCAGTACTTC.

The rearrangement links TRBV11-3 to TRBJ2-1, with D tentatively TRBD2 (5 bases). The CDR3 has 15 residues. V gave up 1 base and J gave up 6 bases, with 13 bases separating them. Germline CDR1 reads SGHNT; CDR2 reads YENEEA. The CDR3, as DNA: TGTGCCAGCAGCTTAGGGTATGGTGCGGGCAATGAGCAGTTCTTC. Translating gives CASSLGYGAGNEQFF.

This rearrangement joins TRBV7-7 to TRBJ2-1, with 7 bases matching TRBD2. The CDR3 contains 18 residues. Per the germline V gene, CDR1 is SSHAT and CDR2 is FNYEAQ (reference sequence). The V segment lost 1 base and the J segment 4 bases; nucleotides outside the gene matches: 13. CDR3 DNA: TGTGCCAGCAGCTTAGAAGTCCTGGGGAGGGCCAGTTACAATGAGCAGTTCTTC. As protein: CASSLEVLGRASYNEQFF.

This rearrangement joins TRBV4-2 to TRBJ2-1; D is possibly TRBD1 (5 bases). Germline loops: CDR1 LGHNA, CDR2 YNFKEQ. Trimming took 3 bases from V and 0 from J, leaving 18 bases between them. The CDR3 has 18 residues. DNA of the CDR3: TGTGCCAGCAGCCAGGATTTTGGGGCCAGCTACTCCTACAATGAGCAGTTCTTC. Protein sequence: CASSQDFGASYSYNEQFF.

J is TRBJ1-4 and V is TRBV20-1; D call uncertain. Germline CDR1 and CDR2: DFQATT and SNEGSKA (reference sequence). With 1 base removed from V and 13 bases from J, the gap between germline ends came to 10 bases. The CDR3 extends over 11 amino acids. The chain's CDR3 is CSARVLGGLFF. In nucleotides, the CDR3 is TGCAGTGCTAGAGTTTTAGGAGGACTGTTTTTT.

The chain combines TRBV6-5 with TRBJ2-7, with D unresolved. CDR3 length equals 15 residues. Germline CDR1 and CDR2: MNHEY and SVGAGI. The V end was cut by 2 bases, the J end by 0 bases, with 11 bases between. CDR3 residues: CASSYTSYSSYEQYF. For the CDR3, the DNA is TGTGCCAGCAGTTACACGAGTTACAGCTCCTACGAGCAGTACTTC.

The chain joins TRBV5-6 to TRBJ2-3, with D possibly matching TRBD2 (6 bases). This CDR3 is built from 17 residues. V lost 2 bases to trimming and J lost 2 bases, with 18 bases between them. In germline, CDR1 is SGHDT, CDR2 YYEEEE. The CDR3, as DNA: TGTGCCAGCAGCTTTAGCGGCCCGGTCCCCCTCACAGATACGCAGTATTTT. Its translation: CASSFSGPVPLTDTQYF.

This clone was observed once. This rearrangement joins TRBV6-5 to TRBJ1-2; TRBD1 aligns across 7 bases. Germline V CDR1 and CDR2: MNHEY, SVGAGI. This CDR3 comprises 16 residues. Trimming removed 2 bases from V and 4 bases from J; junction bases left unmatched: 10. The CDR3 sequence: CASSYGPVTGIYGYTF. In DNA form, the CDR3 reads TGTGCCAGCAGTTACGGACCCGTGACAGGGATCTATGGCTACACCTTC.

The chain employs TRBV9 and TRBJ2-3, with TRBD1 matching over 7 bases. Germline V gives CDR1 SGDLS, CDR2 YYNGEE. J lost 4 bases, V lost 5 bases, and 7 bases had no gene match. This CDR3 comprises 14 residues. CDR3 sequence (DNA): TGTGCCAGCAGTTTAGAGGGGGCCGCAGATACGCAGTATTTT. This gives the protein CASSLEGAADTQYF.

The rearrangement uses TRBV5-1 and TRBJ1-3, with D hard to call. V lost 0 bases and J 0 bases, leaving 4 bases between the germline ends. The CDR3 length is 14 residues. CDR1 SGHRS and CDR2 YFSETQ come from the germline V gene. CDR3 DNA: TGCGCCAGCAGCTTGGCGGGCTCTGGAAACACCATATATTTT. This translates into CASSLAGSGNTIYF.

This rearrangement joins TRBV19 to TRBJ1-2; TRBD1 matches 12 bases. Germline trimming cut 8 bases from V and 5 bases from J; bases unmatched to any gene: 6. The CDR3 runs 14 residues. Germline lookup yields CDR1 LNHDA and CDR2 SQIVND (reference sequence). Here the CDR3 reads CASRRDRGHYGYTF. The CDR3 DNA reads as TGTGCCAGTCGCCGGGACAGGGGGCATTATGGCTACACCTTC.

The rearrangement uses TRBV11-2 and TRBJ2-7, with TRBD1 matching 8 bases. V trimming: 2 bases; J trimming: 3 bases; junction bases outside the gene matches: 6. The CDR3 sequence is 15 residues long. Germline V gene sequence: CDR1 SGHAT, CDR2 FQNNGV. CDR3 residues: CASSLPGQAFYEQYF. The CDR3 DNA sequence: TGTGCCAGCAGCTTACCGGGACAGGCCTTCTACGAGCAGTACTTC.